This T cell receptor (beta chain) was documented in a study of OX40 agonist ivuxolimab in advanced cancers. Germline V gene data show CDR1 as SGHTA and CDR2 as FQGTGA. The CDR3 extends over 16 amino acids. With 5 bases clipped from V and 8 bases from J, the junction kept 12 bases outside the gene matches. Some clones are missing from TCRdb's copy, which holds only in-frame ones; the method was immunoSEQ multiplex PCR. Altogether 74,000 or so clones are present, roughly 85% being singletons, with the ten largest covering roughly 2.2%. The source of this sequence is an adult with an advanced solid tumor such as melanoma, head and neck, liver or kidney cancer. The rearrangement uses TRBV7-3 and TRBJ2-1; 10 bases match TRBD2. The source material was CD4+ or CD8+ T cells sorted from blood, sampled in a trial of the OX40 agonist ivuxolimab. CDR3 in amino acids: CASSASGRGTLHEQFF. DNA for the CDR3: TGTGCCAGCAGCGCAAGCGGGAGGGGGACTCTTCATGAGCAGTTCTTC.